The 18 T cell receptor beta chains given below trace back to one sample, sequenced in a study of cytomegalovirus exposure and HLA in healthy donors. Profiling relied on immunoSEQ multiplex PCR, and the TCRdb table lists in-frame clones only, not all of them. The table has about 220,000 clones, around nine tenths seen once; the top ten hold 2.9%. The source material was PBMCs. These receptors originate from a woman aged 18-30 years in good health and CMV-seronegative.

The gene calls are TRBV29-1 and TRBJ2-2, with 9 bases matching TRBD2. The V and J ends lost 2 bases and 6 bases, in that order; junction bases with no gene match: 10. The V gene's germline CDR1 is SQVTM and CDR2 ANQGSEA. There are 16 residues in the CDR3. DNA for the CDR3: TGCAGCGTTGAATTGGCGGGAGGGCTCTCGGCCGGGGAGCTGTTTTTT. Translated: CSVELAGGLSAGELFF.

The chain is built from TRBV7-3 and TRBJ2-2, with a tentative D call TRBD1 (5 bases). CDR3 length: 14 residues. Germline V gene lookup returns CDR1 SGHTA and CDR2 FQGTGA. The V and J ends lost 0 bases and 4 bases respectively, with 6 bases between them. The CDR3 bases are TGTGCCAGCAGCTTAACAGGGGCCACCGGGGAGCTGTTTTTT. It encodes CASSLTGATGELFF.

The rearrangement joins TRBV27 to TRBJ1-1; D perhaps matches TRBD1 (6 bases). Per the germline V gene, CDR1 is MNHEY and CDR2 is SMNVEV (reference sequence). The length of the CDR3 is 15 residues. Trimming shortened V by 2 bases and J by 5 bases, and 15 bases separated the two germline ends. CDR3 protein: CASSLRSGVGTEAFF. CDR3 DNA: TGTGCCAGCAGTTTACGGTCAGGGGTGGGAACTGAAGCTTTCTTT.

The chain links TRBV5-6 to TRBJ2-7; the match to TRBD1 covers 7 bases. The germline CDR1 and CDR2 sequences are SGHDT and YYEEEE. J lost 2 bases, V lost 0 bases, and 2 bases had no gene match. This CDR3 comprises 14 residues. This CDR3 reads CASSLVQGTYEQYF. The CDR3 DNA is TGTGCCAGCAGCTTGGTACAGGGGACCTACGAGCAGTACTTC.

The chain joins TRBV29-1 to TRBJ2-1, with 9 bases aligning to TRBD2. Germline-derived CDR1 and CDR2 are SQVTM and ANQGSEA. This CDR3 contains 15 residues. The trim removed 1 base at V and 3 bases at J, leaving 4 bases unmatched. CDR3 in amino acids: CSVEGGRASYNEQFF. The CDR3 DNA reads TGCAGCGTTGAAGGCGGGAGGGCTAGCTACAATGAGCAGTTCTTC.

The chain carries TRBV9 and TRBJ2-1; a possible D gene is TRBD2 (6 bases). This CDR3 is built from 14 residues. The germline CDR1 and CDR2 sequences are SGDLS and YYNGEE. V lost 0 bases and J 6 bases, leaving 10 bases between the germline ends. The CDR3 loop reads CASSVGGTGNEQFF. The DNA of the CDR3 is TGTGCCAGCAGCGTAGGCGGGACTGGCAATGAGCAGTTCTTC.

The chain joins TRBV2 to TRBJ1-5; 7 positions match TRBD1. The CDR3 is 15 amino acids. CDR1 is SNHLY and CDR2 is FYNNEI in the germline V gene. Losses at the gene ends were 6 bases for V and 0 bases for J; bases not matched to a gene: 5. This CDR3 is CASRIGTASNQPQHF. The DNA for the CDR3 is TGTGCCAGCAGAATCGGGACAGCTAGCAATCAGCCCCAGCATTTT. Together with reference TRBV2 and TRBJ1-5, the CDR3 gives the full variable domain: EPEVTQTPSHQVTQMGQEVILRCVPISNHLYFYWYRQILGQKVEFLVSFYNNEISEKSEIFDDQFSVERPDGSNFTLKIRSTKLEDSAMYFCASRIGTASNQPQHFGDGTRLSIL.

The chain links TRBV7-9 to TRBJ2-1; 10 bases are a match to TRBD2. Germline-derived CDR1 and CDR2 are SEHNR and FQNEAQ (reference sequence). The CDR3 totals 15 residues. V shed 5 bases and J 7 bases; nucleotides not matched to a gene: 8. CDR3 bases: TGTGCCAGCAGCCGAACTAGCGGGATAGGGAATGAGCAGTTCTTC. Translated, it gives CASSRTSGIGNEQFF.

The genes are TRBV29-1 and TRBJ2-3; a weak D match, TRBD2 (6 bases). This CDR3 contains 13 residues. Trimming stripped 6 bases from V and 2 bases from J, with 12 bases between. Germline lookup yields CDR1 SQVTM and CDR2 ANQGSEA. CDR3 sequence (DNA): TGCAGCGTGGGGAGCGGGTACACAGATACGCAGTATTTT. It codes for CSVGSGYTDTQYF.

The rearrangement uses TRBV20-1 and TRBJ2-1; a weak D match, TRBD1 (6 bases). Germline V CDR1 and CDR2: DFQATT, SNEGSKA (reference sequence). The CDR3 spans 11 residues. V was pared by 3 bases and J by 9 bases, with 9 bases between. The CDR3 coding sequence is TGCAGTGCTAGGGGACAAGTTGAGCAGTTCTTC. Translated: CSARGQVEQFF.

The chain joins TRBV1 to TRBJ2-3; whether TRBD2, the table's D call, matches the DNA was not checked. TRBV1 represents a pseudogene. The CDR3 is 16 amino acids. The CDR3 nucleotides are TGCACCAGCAGCCAAGGGCTAGCGGGACCCACAGATACGCAGTATTTT. Its translation: CTSSQGLAGPTDTQYF.

The chain carries TRBV4-3 and TRBJ1-3; 8 nucleotides align to TRBD1. This CDR3 has 17 amino acids. The germline CDR1 and CDR2 sequences are LGHNA and YSLEER. V shed 4 bases and J 0 bases; nucleotides not matched to a gene: 8. CDR3 in amino acids: CASSPSSGGLSGNTIYF. CDR3 sequence (DNA): TGCGCCAGCAGCCCCTCCTCAGGGGGCCTCTCTGGAAACACCATATATTTT.

This chain connects TRBV6-5 to TRBJ1-5; 7 positions agree with TRBD1. Germline CDR1 is MNHEY and CDR2 is SVGAGI. V shed 5 bases and J 0 bases; nucleotides not matched to a gene: 4. The length of the CDR3 is 15 residues. The CDR3 loop reads CASSRTGDSNQPQHF. CDR3 nucleotides: TGTGCCAGCAGTCGTACAGGGGATAGCAATCAGCCCCAGCATTTT.

Points on this clone: One end of the junction does not line up with germline, which may come from a read error. The chain carries TRBV7-7 and TRBJ2-3, with TRBD2 matching 13 bases. Looked up from germline, CDR1 is SSHAT and CDR2 is FNYEAQ (reference sequence). CDR3 length equals 16 residues. The CDR3 is CASSRLAGGSTDTQYF. The CDR3 region has the DNA TGTGCTAGCAGCCGACTAGCGGGAGGAAGCACAGATACGCAGTATTTT. The full variable domain, completed using reference TRBV7-7 and TRBJ2-3, is GAGVSQSPRYKVTKRGQDVTLRCDPISSHATLYWYQQALGQGPEFLTYFNYEAQPDKSGLPSDRFSAERPEGSISTLTIQRTEQRDSAMYRCASSRLAGGSTDTQYFGPGTRLTVL.

The chain links TRBV4-1 to TRBJ1-2; TRBD1 is a possible D gene (6 bases). Per the germline V gene, CDR1 is MGHRA and CDR2 is YSYEKL. Deletions cut 3 bases from V and 8 bases from J, with 10 bases between. This CDR3 is built from 12 residues. This chain's CDR3 is CASSQFGGGYTF. In nucleotides, the CDR3 is TGCGCCAGCAGCCAGTTTGGGGGCGGCTACACCTTC.

Concerning this clone: This same CDR3 is encoded by further DNA sequences in the sample. The chain has TRBV9 and TRBJ2-7, with TRBD1 matching 7 bases. Per the germline V gene, CDR1 is SGDLS and CDR2 is YYNGEE. V trimming: 4 bases; J trimming: 2 bases; junction bases outside the gene matches: 6. This CDR3 region has 14 residues. The CDR3 DNA reads as TGTGCCAGCAGCCCTAGACAGGGCCCCTACGAGCAGTACTTC. Protein: CASSPRQGPYEQYF.

This clone came up a few times. This rearrangement joins TRBV28 to TRBJ1-5; D gene ambiguous. The CDR3 spans 12 residues. The V gene lost 7 bases and the J gene lost 4 bases, with 8 bases spanning the gap. Germline CDR1 reads MDHEN; CDR2 reads SYDVKM. The chain's CDR3 is CASKTGNQPQHF. In DNA form, the CDR3 reads TGTGCCAGCAAGACGGGGAATCAGCCCCAGCATTTT.

CDR3 bases: TGTGCCAGCGGGGCCGTTTTGTCCGGGGAGCTGTTTTTT. Its translation is CASGAVLSGELFF. The V and J genes are TRBV6-1 and TRBJ2-2, with a possible D match to TRBD1 (5 bases). V was cut by 8 bases and J by 6 bases, with 13 bases left in between. The CDR3 totals 13 residues. In germline, CDR1 is MNHNS, CDR2 SASEGT.